These 27 T cell receptor beta chains originate from one sample sequenced in a study of PD-L1 blockade in urothelial cancer. This sample's time point: peripheral blood 6 weeks after treatment start. TCRdb keeps only in-frame clones here, not all; method: immunoSEQ multiplex PCR. This table holds tens of thousands of clones, approximately 91% found once. The sample here was PBMCs, taken around atezolizumab (anti-PD-L1) treatment. The receptor source for this set is a man between 60 and 75 years old with urothelial cancer.

The chain has TRBV6-5 and TRBJ1-2, with 7 bases identical to TRBD1. V gave up 6 bases and J gave up 4 bases; unmatched junction bases: 8. This CDR3 spans 14 amino acids. Germline values: CDR1 MNHEY, CDR2 SVGAGI. The CDR3 DNA reads as TGTGCCAGCAGGGCGCCCACAGGGGTCTATGGCTACACCTTC. Protein sequence: CASRAPTGVYGYTF.

The CDR3 coding sequence is TGTGCTAGTGGCCCCGACAGGGCGACGCAGTATTTT. Amino acid sequence: CASGPDRATQYF. The gene calls are TRBV12-5 and TRBJ2-3; 7 bases line up with TRBD1. This CDR3 has 12 residues. After removal of 6 bases from V and 9 bases from J, the junction contained 6 bases not matched to a gene. In germline, CDR1 is LGHNT, CDR2 FRNRAP.

The CDR3 nucleotides read TGCGCCAGCAGCTTAAGACAGGGGGCGGACACTGAAGCTTTCTTT. Translating it yields CASSLRQGADTEAFF. This sequence joins TRBV5-1 and TRBJ1-1; 10 bases match TRBD1. CDR3 length equals 15 residues. Germline assignment: CDR1 SGHRS and CDR2 YFSETQ. Germline trimming cut 2 bases from V and 3 bases from J; bases unmatched to any gene: 4.

This clone was found once. The chain employs TRBV6-6 and TRBJ1-4; D remains unclear. The V gene lost 3 bases and the J gene lost 7 bases, with 3 bases spanning the gap. The CDR3 is 11 residues long. Germline loops: CDR1 MNHNY, CDR2 SVGAGI (reference sequence). The CDR3 DNA sequence: TGTGCCAGCAGTTATAGTGAAAAACTGTTTTTT. Translating gives CASSYSEKLFF.

The genes are TRBV7-3 and TRBJ2-1; 13 nucleotides align to TRBD2. CDR3 size: 17 residues. The germline gives CDR1 SGHTA, CDR2 FQGTGA. With 5 bases clipped from V and 3 bases from J, the junction kept 7 bases outside the gene matches. In nucleotides, the CDR3 is TGTGCCAGCAGCCCGGAACTAGCGGGAGGGCTCTACAATGAGCAGTTCTTC. Its translation is CASSPELAGGLYNEQFF. The full variable domain, its missing parts supplied by reference TRBV7-3 and TRBJ2-1, is GAGVSQTPSNKVTEKGKYVELRCDPISGHTALYWYRQSLGQGPEFLIYFQGTGAADDSGLPNDRFFAVRPEGSVSTLKIQRTERGDSAVYLCASSPELAGGLYNEQFFGPGTRLTVL.

This chain's CDR3 is CASSLGQFYEQYF. DNA for the CDR3: TGTGCCAGCAGTTTAGGACAGTTCTACGAGCAGTACTTC. This chain joins TRBV28 and TRBJ2-7; D perhaps matches TRBD1 (6 bases). The germline V and J ends were trimmed by 2 bases and 3 bases, with 8 bases remaining between them. There are 13 residues in the CDR3. Germline V CDR1 and CDR2: MDHEN, SYDVKM.

The chain recombines TRBV5-1 with TRBJ2-3; maybe TRBD1 (6 bases). Trimming shortened V by 2 bases and J by 0 bases, and 10 bases separated the two germline ends. CDR3 size: 15 residues. The germline V gene encodes CDR1 SGHRS and CDR2 YFSETQ. CDR3 in amino acids: CASSLGDKSTDTQYF. The CDR3 DNA reads TGCGCCAGCAGCTTAGGGGACAAGAGCACAGATACGCAGTATTTT.

The chain employs TRBV6-1 and TRBJ2-7; D is perhaps TRBD1 (6 bases). The CDR3 length is 12 residues. V was shortened by 6 bases and J by 2 bases, with 8 bases between the two germline ends. Per the germline V gene, CDR1 is MNHNS and CDR2 is SASEGT. The CDR3 reads CASRTGPYEQYF. The DNA for the CDR3 is TGTGCCAGCAGAACAGGGCCCTACGAGCAGTACTTC.

The chain employs TRBV19 and TRBJ1-5; TRBD1 is a possible D gene (6 bases). Germline V gives CDR1 LNHDA, CDR2 SQIVND (reference sequence). Trimming removed 4 bases from V and 4 bases from J, with 14 bases in between. The CDR3 runs to 15 residues. The CDR3 DNA is TGTGCCAGTAGTAGGGGGCTCGGGGGGAATCAGCCCCAGCATTTT. Its translation is CASSRGLGGNQPQHF.

The rearrangement joins TRBV9 to TRBJ2-1; 8 bases line up with TRBD2. The CDR3 sequence is 16 residues long. The germline gives CDR1 SGDLS, CDR2 YYNGEE. J gave up 8 bases and V 3 bases, and 13 bases lay outside the gene matches. The CDR3 region has the DNA TGTGCCAGCAGCGCTCTACTAGCGGTTGGACGCGATGAGCAGTTCTTC. Translating gives CASSALLAVGRDEQFF.

As DNA, the CDR3 is TGTGCCAGTAGTCCTTGGAGGGGCGGGGAAGAGACCCAGTACTTC. Translation: CASSPWRGGEETQYF. The chain couples TRBV19 to TRBJ2-5; D perhaps matches TRBD2 (6 bases). With 5 bases removed from V and 3 bases from J, the gap between germline ends came to 16 bases. The CDR3 is 15 amino acids. CDR1 LNHDA and CDR2 SQIVND come from the germline V gene (reference sequence). Looking up the rest from reference TRBV19 and TRBJ2-5 gives the full variable domain: DGGITQSPKYLFRKEGQNVTLSCEQNLNHDAMYWYRQDPGQGLRLIYYSQIVNDFQKGDIAEGYSVSREKKESFPLTVTSAQKNPTAFYLCASSPWRGGEETQYFGPGTRLLVL.

The rearrangement joins TRBV27 to TRBJ1-1; possibly TRBD1 for D (5 bases). The CDR3 covers 13 residues. The germline V and J ends were trimmed by 8 bases and 4 bases, with 14 bases remaining between them. The germline V gene has CDR1 MNHEY and CDR2 SMNVEV (reference sequence). This CDR3 reads CASSPGGVTEAFF. CDR3 nucleotides: TGTGCCAGCTCCCCCGGGGGAGTCACTGAAGCTTTCTTT.

This chain connects TRBV27 to TRBJ2-7, with TRBD2 as a possible D gene (5 bases). From germline, CDR1 is MNHEY and CDR2 SMNVEV (reference sequence). Trimming shortened V by 8 bases and J by 0 bases, and 11 bases separated the two germline ends. The CDR3 covers 13 residues. The DNA for the CDR3 is TGTGCCAGCGTCAGCGGAACCTCCTACGAGCAGTACTTC. Its protein is CASVSGTSYEQYF.

V usage is TRBV28 and J usage is TRBJ1-5, with D tentatively TRBD1 (5 bases). Trimming removed 1 base from V and 7 bases from J, with 11 bases in between. Germline V lookup: CDR1 MDHEN, CDR2 SYDVKM. The CDR3 covers 14 residues. CDR3 DNA: TGTGCCAGCAGTTTATACGGGGGGAGACAGCCCCAGCATTTT. Protein: CASSLYGGRQPQHF.

The V gene is TRBV30, the J gene TRBJ2-7; D unresolved. In germline, CDR1 is GTSNPN, CDR2 SVGIG (reference sequence). V was clipped by 2 bases and J by 1 base, with 6 bases between them. This CDR3 region has 12 residues. Here the CDR3 reads CAWSQVSYEQYF. CDR3 coding DNA: TGTGCCTGGAGTCAGGTTTCCTACGAGCAGTACTTC.

This chain joins TRBV5-1 and TRBJ2-7; a weak D match, TRBD1 (5 bases). Germline loops: CDR1 SGHRS, CDR2 YFSETQ. The CDR3 extends over 13 amino acids. The V end lost 0 bases, the J end lost 6 bases, and 10 bases lay between the germline ends. CDR3 region: CASSLAGFGEQYF. Here the CDR3 DNA reads TGCGCCAGCAGCTTGGCAGGGTTTGGCGAGCAGTACTTC. Drawing the rest from reference TRBV5-1 and TRBJ2-7, the complete variable domain is KAGVTQTPRYLIKTRGQQVTLSCSPISGHRSVSWYQQTPGQGLQFLFEYFSETQRNKGNFPGRFSGRQFSNSRSEMNVSTLELGDSALYLCASSLAGFGEQYFGPGTRLTVT.

V usage is TRBV6-6 and J usage is TRBJ2-7; 11 positions agree with TRBD2. The V gene's germline CDR1 is MNHNY and CDR2 SVGAGI (reference sequence). V gave up 4 bases and J gave up 3 bases; unmatched junction bases: 8. CDR3 length: 16 residues. The CDR3: CASSSQTSGTFYEQYF. The CDR3 nucleotides read TGTGCCAGCAGTTCTCAGACTAGCGGGACCTTCTACGAGCAGTACTTC.

This chain links TRBV4-2 with TRBJ1-1; D is perhaps TRBD1 (5 bases). The CDR3 has 14 residues. CDR1 LGHNA and CDR2 YNFKEQ come from the germline V gene. Trimming pared 1 base from V and 5 bases from J, leaving 11 bases between. The CDR3 nucleotides read TGTGCCAGCAGCCAAGGTGGGGCTGCGACTGAAGCTTTCTTT. Translation: CASSQGGAATEAFF.

The chain employs TRBV28 and TRBJ1-5; D perhaps matches TRBD1 (5 bases). The V end was cut by 2 bases, the J end by 6 bases, with 17 bases between. This CDR3 is built from 16 residues. CDR1 MDHEN and CDR2 SYDVKM come from the germline V gene. The CDR3 loop reads CASSLSVTGWGQPQHF. As DNA, the CDR3 is TGTGCCAGCAGTTTAAGCGTTACAGGCTGGGGTCAGCCCCAGCATTTT.

The rearrangement uses TRBV5-4 and TRBJ1-5, with 9 bases matching TRBD1. The CDR3 contains 14 residues. Trimming at V came to 4 bases and at J to 9 bases, leaving 8 bases not matched to a gene. Per germline, CDR1 SGHNT and CDR2 YYREEE (reference sequence). The CDR3 bases are TGTGCCAGCAGCCTGGACAGGGGTAAGGGGCCCCAGCATTTT. Translating it yields CASSLDRGKGPQHF.

The rearrangement uses TRBV5-1 and TRBJ2-3; 9 positions match TRBD1. Germline lookup yields CDR1 SGHRS and CDR2 YFSETQ. The CDR3 spans 16 residues. The V gene end was trimmed by 0 bases and the J gene end by 5 bases; junction bases not matched to a gene: 7. CDR3 protein: CASSLDRGPFLDTQYF. CDR3 DNA sequence: TGCGCCAGCAGCTTGGACAGGGGGCCCTTTTTAGATACGCAGTATTTT.

The chain combines TRBV7-2 with TRBJ2-1; 9 positions match TRBD2. The germline V gene has CDR1 SGHTA and CDR2 FQGNSA. With 3 bases clipped from V and 4 bases from J, the junction kept 7 bases outside the gene matches. CDR3 length: 16 residues. This chain's CDR3 is CASSLRLAALYNEQFF. CDR3 coding DNA: TGTGCCAGCAGCTTGAGACTAGCGGCCCTATACAATGAGCAGTTCTTC.

The chain has TRBV10-1 and TRBJ2-7; 10 bases are a match to TRBD1. The CDR3 is 15 residues long. The germline V gene encodes CDR1 WNHNN and CDR2 SYGVQD (reference sequence). Losses at the gene ends were 3 bases for V and 7 bases for J; bases not matched to a gene: 9. CDR3 in amino acids: CASSEAGTGAGEQYF. The DNA for the CDR3 is TGCGCCAGCAGTGAAGCTGGGACAGGGGCTGGGGAGCAGTACTTC.

Note on this clone: The germline gene is not matched at one end of the junction; a read error may be the cause. The chain couples TRBV19 to TRBJ1-1, with TRBD1 as a possible D gene (6 bases). Germline loops: CDR1 LNHDA, CDR2 SQIVND (reference sequence). The length of the CDR3 is 11 residues. The chain's CDR3 is CAISQGTQAFF. The CDR3 DNA is TGTGCCATTTCACAGGGCACTCAAGCTTTCTTT.

The chain uses TRBV9 and TRBJ2-2; TRBD2 matches 7 bases. The germline gives CDR1 SGDLS, CDR2 YYNGEE. The CDR3 is 15 amino acids. The V gene end was trimmed by 2 bases and the J gene end by 3 bases; junction bases not matched to a gene: 4. The CDR3 DNA reads as TGTGCCAGCAGCGTTCGACTAGCTGACACCGGGGAGCTGTTTTTT. Residues: CASSVRLADTGELFF.

This clone occurred once. The junction and the germline gene differ at one end; a read error may be behind it. The V call is TRBV2, the J call TRBJ2-6; TRBD2 aligns across 9 bases. The V gene's germline CDR1 is SNHLY and CDR2 FYNNEI. The CDR3 is made up of 15 amino acids. DNA for the CDR3: TGTGCCAGCATGATGACCGGTAGGGGCGGGGGGGCCCACTCTTTC. Its protein is CASMMTGRGGGAHSF. Looking up the rest from reference TRBV2 and TRBJ2-6 gives the full variable domain: EPEVTQTPSHQVTQMGQEVILRCVPISNHLYFYWYRQILGQKVEFLVSFYNNEISEKSEIFDDQFSVERPDGSNFTLKIRSTKLEDSAMYFCASMMTGRGGGAHSFGAGSRLTVL.

The chain employs TRBV28 and TRBJ2-2; the D gene is possibly TRBD1 (6 bases). Trimming shortened V by 5 bases and J by 0 bases, and 13 bases separated the two germline ends. From germline, CDR1 is MDHEN and CDR2 SYDVKM. The CDR3 is 16 residues long. CDR3 protein: CASSRPGAPNTGELFF. The CDR3 DNA is TGTGCCAGCAGTCGCCCAGGGGCGCCGAACACCGGGGAGCTGTTTTTT.